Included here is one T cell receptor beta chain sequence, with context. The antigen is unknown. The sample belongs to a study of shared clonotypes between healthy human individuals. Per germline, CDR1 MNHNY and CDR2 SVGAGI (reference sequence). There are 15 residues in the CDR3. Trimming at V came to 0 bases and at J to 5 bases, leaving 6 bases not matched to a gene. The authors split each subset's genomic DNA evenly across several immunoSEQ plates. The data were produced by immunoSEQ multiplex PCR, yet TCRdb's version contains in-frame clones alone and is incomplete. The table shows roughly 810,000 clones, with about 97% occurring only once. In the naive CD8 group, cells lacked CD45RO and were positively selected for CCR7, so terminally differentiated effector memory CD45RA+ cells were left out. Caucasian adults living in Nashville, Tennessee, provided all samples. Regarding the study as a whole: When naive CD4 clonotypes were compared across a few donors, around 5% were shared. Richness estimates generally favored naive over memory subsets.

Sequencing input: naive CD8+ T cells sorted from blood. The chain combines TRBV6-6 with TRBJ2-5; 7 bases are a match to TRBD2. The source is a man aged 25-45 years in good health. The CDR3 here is CASSYSLAEVETQYF. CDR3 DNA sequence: TGTGCCAGCAGTTACTCTCTAGCGGAGGTGGAGACCCAGTACTTC.